The 15 T cell receptor beta chains given below trace back to one sample, sequenced in a study of cytomegalovirus exposure and HLA in healthy donors (dated by TCRdb to between 2016 and 2019). The method was the immunoSEQ multiplex PCR assay. A mixture of 60 forward primers for TCR Vbeta segments and 13 reverse primers for TCR Jbeta segments was used in the multiplex PCR. The immuneACCESS repertoire file appears here via TCRdb, limited to in-frame rearrangements. These files lack a portion of the clones; in checked studies, under half of the deficit traces to unresolved V genes, and the cause of the others is not known. This sample comprises about 170,000 clones, 73% of them detected only once. The top ten constitute approximately 5.4% of the sample. The specimen sequenced was PBMCs. These receptors came from a woman younger than 35 in good health and CMV-seropositive.

The CDR3 is CASSYLTAHTDTQYF. The CDR3 DNA reads as TGTGCCAGCAGTTATCTGACAGCCCACACAGATACGCAGTATTTT. This chain links TRBV28 with TRBJ2-3, with TRBD1 as a possible D gene (5 bases). Trimming removed 4 bases at V and 2 bases at J, with 13 bases between. The CDR3 has 15 amino acids. The germline V gene encodes CDR1 MDHEN and CDR2 SYDVKM.

This clone was observed a handful of times. The genes are TRBV27 and TRBJ2-1, with TRBD1 as a possible D gene (5 bases). Germline assignment: CDR1 MNHEY and CDR2 SMNVEV (reference sequence). Deletions cut 5 bases from V and 6 bases from J, with 20 bases between. The CDR3 contains 16 residues. CDR3: CASSTRSSGLVNEQFF. CDR3 sequence (DNA): TGTGCCAGCAGTACCAGATCCTCAGGGTTAGTCAATGAGCAGTTCTTC.

The rearrangement joins TRBV2 to TRBJ2-4; TRBD2 aligns across 12 bases. From germline, CDR1 is SNHLY and CDR2 FYNNEI. The V and J ends lost 5 bases and 2 bases, in that order; junction bases with no gene match: 7. This CDR3 contains 17 residues. The CDR3 DNA reads as TGTGCCAGCAGTCCGACTAGCGGGGGCCCCTCCAAAAACATTCAGTACTTC. Amino acid sequence: CASSPTSGGPSKNIQYF.

The chain uses TRBV13 and TRBJ1-2; possible D gene TRBD1, 6 bases. The length of the CDR3 is 13 residues. The germline V gene encodes CDR1 PRHDT and CDR2 FYEKMQ (reference sequence). Trimming cost V 2 bases and J 5 bases, with 9 bases left between them. The CDR3 here is CASSLLGGYGYTF. DNA of the CDR3: TGTGCCAGCAGCTTACTAGGGGGTTATGGCTACACCTTC.

This clone showed up just a few times. The chain links TRBV19 to TRBJ1-6; maybe TRBD1 (6 bases). The length of the CDR3 is 12 residues. In germline, CDR1 is LNHDA, CDR2 SQIVND (reference sequence). The V and J ends lost 8 bases and 9 bases respectively, with 11 bases between them. CDR3 nucleotide sequence: TGTGCCAGTGGACAGCGGATTTCACCCCTCCACTTT. Amino acid sequence: CASGQRISPLHF.

The J gene is TRBJ2-1, the V gene TRBV29-1; 9 bases line up with TRBD2. CDR1 is SQVTM and CDR2 is ANQGSEA in the germline V gene. Losses at the gene ends were 4 bases for V and 1 base for J; bases not matched to a gene: 2. CDR3 length equals 14 residues. The CDR3 loop reads CSVAAGGSYNEQFF. The CDR3 DNA reads TGCAGCGTTGCAGCGGGGGGATCCTACAATGAGCAGTTCTTC.

The chain recombines TRBV30 with TRBJ1-1; TRBD1 is a possible D gene (5 bases). Trimming shortened V by 2 bases and J by 3 bases, and 10 bases separated the two germline ends. CDR1 GTSNPN and CDR2 SVGIG come from the germline V gene (reference sequence). The CDR3 is made up of 13 amino acids. The CDR3 region is CAWSRQGHTEAFF. The CDR3 nucleotides are TGTGCCTGGAGTCGGCAGGGCCACACTGAAGCTTTCTTT.

This clone has a handful of counts. The gene calls are TRBV5-6 and TRBJ2-7; the match to TRBD2 covers 11 bases. Trimming removed 5 bases from V and 3 bases from J; junction bases left unmatched: 7. Germline V gene sequence: CDR1 SGHDT, CDR2 YYEEEE. The CDR3 consists of 15 residues. The CDR3 DNA follows: TGTGCCAGCAGGTGGGGGGGGACTAGCGGCTACGAGCAGTACTTC. Translation gives CASRWGGTSGYEQYF. The full variable domain, its missing parts supplied by reference TRBV5-6 and TRBJ2-7, is DAGVTQSPTHLIKTRGQQVTLRCSPKSGHDTVSWYQQALGQGPQFIFQYYEEEERQRGNFPDRFSGHQFPNYSSELNVNALLLGDSALYLCASRWGGTSGYEQYFGPGTRLTVT.

The chain joins TRBV18 to TRBJ1-2, with 10 bases aligning to TRBD1. This CDR3 contains 14 residues. CDR1 and CDR2 from the germline V gene are KGHSH and LQKENI. V lost 5 bases and J lost 6; bases outside the gene matches: 6. CDR3 DNA sequence: TGTGCCAGCTCATACGGACAGGGGGAAAATGGCTACACCTTC. Its translation: CASSYGQGENGYTF.

The gene calls are TRBV2 and TRBJ2-5; the D is unclear. The germline V and J ends were trimmed by 7 bases and 1 base, with 13 bases remaining between them. The CDR3 sequence is 14 residues long. The V gene's germline CDR1 is SNHLY and CDR2 FYNNEI. The CDR3 region is CASTNQRLQETQYF. CDR3 coding DNA: TGTGCCAGCACTAATCAGAGGCTCCAAGAGACCCAGTACTTC. Full variable domain (outside the CDR3, taken from reference TRBV2 and TRBJ2-5): EPEVTQTPSHQVTQMGQEVILRCVPISNHLYFYWYRQILGQKVEFLVSFYNNEISEKSEIFDDQFSVERPDGSNFTLKIRSTKLEDSAMYFCASTNQRLQETQYFGPGTRLLVL.

This sequence joins TRBV19 and TRBJ1-5; no definite D call. The CDR3 covers 17 residues. The V end was cut by 1 base, the J end by 0 bases, with 13 bases between. Germline-derived CDR1 and CDR2 are LNHDA and SQIVND (reference sequence). The CDR3 DNA is TGTGCCAGTAGTATAGCAGCAGGTGCTCTTAGCAATCAGCCCCAGCATTTT. It yields the protein CASSIAAGALSNQPQHF.

Regarding this clone: This sample includes further DNA sequences coding for the same CDR3. This sequence joins TRBV5-1 and TRBJ2-7, with D uncertain. Germline assignment: CDR1 SGHRS and CDR2 YFSETQ. Deletions cut 3 bases from V and 1 base from J, with 5 bases between. This CDR3 has 12 amino acids. CDR3 nucleotides: TGCGCCAGCAGCTCCCAATCCTACGAGCAGTACTTC. It translates to CASSSQSYEQYF.

The chain recombines TRBV6-5 with TRBJ1-3; D uncertain. The CDR3 spans 13 residues. Germline V gene data show CDR1 as MNHEY and CDR2 as SVGAGI. V lost 7 bases, J lost 3 bases, and 10 bases lay in between. This chain's CDR3 is CASTALSGNTIYF. CDR3 bases: TGTGCCAGCACCGCCCTCAGTGGAAACACCATATATTTT.

The chain recombines TRBV18 with TRBJ2-3; no clear D. The germline CDR1 and CDR2 sequences are KGHSH and LQKENI. Trimming took off 2 bases at V and 6 bases at J, with 18 bases between the two ends. The CDR3 loop spans 16 amino acids. Here the CDR3 DNA reads TGTGCCAGCTCACCAGGAGACCGGCGAGTATCGGATACGCAGTATTTT. Its translation: CASSPGDRRVSDTQYF.

J is TRBJ1-2 and V is TRBV23-1; D not certain. TRBV23-1 is sorted into the ORF group, with uncertain function. V was pared by 6 bases and J by 2 bases, with 10 bases between. There are 13 residues in the CDR3. The CDR3 DNA sequence: TGCGCCAGCAGGCTCCGGGAGAACTATGGCTACACCTTC. Its translation: CASRLRENYGYTF.